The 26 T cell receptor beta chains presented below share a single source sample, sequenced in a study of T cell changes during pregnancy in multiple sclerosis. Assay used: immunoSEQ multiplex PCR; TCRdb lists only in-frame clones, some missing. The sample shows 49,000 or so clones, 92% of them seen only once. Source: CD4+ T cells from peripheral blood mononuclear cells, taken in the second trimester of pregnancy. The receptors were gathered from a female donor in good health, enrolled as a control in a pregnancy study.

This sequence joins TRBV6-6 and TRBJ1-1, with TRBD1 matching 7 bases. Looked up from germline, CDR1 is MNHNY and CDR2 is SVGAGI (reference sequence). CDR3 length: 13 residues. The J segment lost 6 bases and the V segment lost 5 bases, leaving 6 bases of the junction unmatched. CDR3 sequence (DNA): TGTGCCAGCAGTCCTAACAGGGGCTCTGAAGCTTTCTTT. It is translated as CASSPNRGSEAFF.

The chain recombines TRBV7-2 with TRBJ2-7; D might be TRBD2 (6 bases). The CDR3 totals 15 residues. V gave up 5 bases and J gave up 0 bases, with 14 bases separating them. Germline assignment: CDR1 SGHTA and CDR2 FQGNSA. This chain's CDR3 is CASSPGTSFSYEQYF. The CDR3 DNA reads TGTGCCAGCAGCCCGGGGACTTCTTTCTCCTACGAGCAGTACTTC.

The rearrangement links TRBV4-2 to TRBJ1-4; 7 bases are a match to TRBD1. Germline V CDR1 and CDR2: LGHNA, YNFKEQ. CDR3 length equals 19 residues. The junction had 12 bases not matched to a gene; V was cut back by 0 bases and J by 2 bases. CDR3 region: CASSQDRDSPGGTNEKLFF. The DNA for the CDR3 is TGTGCCAGCAGCCAAGATCGGGACAGTCCTGGCGGGACTAATGAAAAACTGTTTTTT.

CDR3 in amino acids: CASSQRSLANYGYTF. The CDR3 DNA sequence: TGTGCCAGTAGCCAACGTAGTCTGGCTAACTATGGCTACACCTTC. The J gene is TRBJ1-2, the V gene TRBV19; no clear D gene. Germline lookup yields CDR1 LNHDA and CDR2 SQIVND (reference sequence). V lost 6 bases and J 0 bases, leaving 14 bases between the germline ends. This CDR3 has 15 residues.

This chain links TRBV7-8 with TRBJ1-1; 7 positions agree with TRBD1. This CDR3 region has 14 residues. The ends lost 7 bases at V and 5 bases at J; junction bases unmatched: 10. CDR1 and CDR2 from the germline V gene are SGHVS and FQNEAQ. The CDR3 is CASTDRESTTEAFF. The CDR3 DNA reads TGTGCCAGCACCGACAGGGAGAGTACTACTGAAGCTTTCTTT.

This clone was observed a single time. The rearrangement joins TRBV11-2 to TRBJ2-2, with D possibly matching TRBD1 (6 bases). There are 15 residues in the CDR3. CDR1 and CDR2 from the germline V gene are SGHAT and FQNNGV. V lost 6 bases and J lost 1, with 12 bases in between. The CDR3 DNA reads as TGTGCCAGCAGGCAGACAGGATTGAACACCGGGGAGCTGTTTTTT. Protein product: CASRQTGLNTGELFF. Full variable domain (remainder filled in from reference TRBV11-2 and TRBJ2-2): EAGVAQSPRYKIIEKRQSVAFWCNPISGHATLYWYQQILGQGPKLLIQFQNNGVVDDSQLPKDRFSAERLKGVDSTLKIQPAKLEDSAVYLCASRQTGLNTGELFFGEGSRLTVL.

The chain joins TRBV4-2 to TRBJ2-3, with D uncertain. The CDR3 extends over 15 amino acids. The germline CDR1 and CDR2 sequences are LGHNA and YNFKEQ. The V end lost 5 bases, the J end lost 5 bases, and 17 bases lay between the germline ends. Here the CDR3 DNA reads TGTGCCAGCAGCTTGATGGGCCGCGCACAAGATACGCAGTATTTT. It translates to CASSLMGRAQDTQYF.

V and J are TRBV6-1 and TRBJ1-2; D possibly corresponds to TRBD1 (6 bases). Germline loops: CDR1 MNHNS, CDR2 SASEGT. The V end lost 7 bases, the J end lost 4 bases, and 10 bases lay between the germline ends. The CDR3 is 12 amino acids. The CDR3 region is CASNGQSYGYTF. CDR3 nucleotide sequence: TGTGCCAGCAACGGACAGAGCTATGGCTACACCTTC.

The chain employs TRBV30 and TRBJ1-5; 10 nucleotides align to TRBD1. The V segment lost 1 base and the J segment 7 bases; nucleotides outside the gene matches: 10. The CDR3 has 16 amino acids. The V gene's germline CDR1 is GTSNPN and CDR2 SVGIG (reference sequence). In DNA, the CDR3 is TGTGCCTGGAGTGATCCGGGACAGGGGAAAGACCAGCCCCAGCATTTT. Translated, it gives CAWSDPGQGKDQPQHF.

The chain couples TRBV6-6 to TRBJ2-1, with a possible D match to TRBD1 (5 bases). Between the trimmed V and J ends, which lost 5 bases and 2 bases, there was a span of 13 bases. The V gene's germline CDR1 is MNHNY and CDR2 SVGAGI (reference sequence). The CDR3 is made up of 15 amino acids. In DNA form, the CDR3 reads TGTGCCAGCAGTGACCAGGGTTTAACCTACAATGAGCAGTTCTTC. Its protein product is CASSDQGLTYNEQFF.

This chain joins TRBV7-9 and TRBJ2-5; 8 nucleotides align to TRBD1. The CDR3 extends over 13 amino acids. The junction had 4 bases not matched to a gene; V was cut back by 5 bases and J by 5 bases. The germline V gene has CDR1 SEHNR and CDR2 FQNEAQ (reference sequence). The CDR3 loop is CASSPRQGETQYF. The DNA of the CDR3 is TGTGCCAGCAGCCCACGACAGGGGGAGACCCAGTACTTC.

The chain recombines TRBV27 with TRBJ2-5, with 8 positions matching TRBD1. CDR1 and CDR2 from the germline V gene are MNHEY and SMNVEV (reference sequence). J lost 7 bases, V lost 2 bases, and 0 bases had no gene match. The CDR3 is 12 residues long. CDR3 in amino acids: CASSLTGGTQYF. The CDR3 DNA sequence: TGTGCCAGCAGTTTAACAGGGGGGACCCAGTACTTC.

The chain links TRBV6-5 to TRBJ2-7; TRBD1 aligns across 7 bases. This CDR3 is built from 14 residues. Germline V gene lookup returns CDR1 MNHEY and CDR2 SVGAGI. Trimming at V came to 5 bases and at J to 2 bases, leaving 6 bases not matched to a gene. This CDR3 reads CASSTGTDPYEQYF. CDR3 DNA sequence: TGTGCCAGCAGTACGGGGACAGACCCCTACGAGCAGTACTTC.

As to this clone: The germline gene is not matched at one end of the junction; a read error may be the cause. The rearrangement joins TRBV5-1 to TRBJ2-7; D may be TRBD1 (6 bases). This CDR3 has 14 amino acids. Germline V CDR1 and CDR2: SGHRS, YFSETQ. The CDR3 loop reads CASSLGDTSYEQYF. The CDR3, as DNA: TGCGCCAGCAGTTTGGGGGACACCTCCTACGAGCAGTACTTC.

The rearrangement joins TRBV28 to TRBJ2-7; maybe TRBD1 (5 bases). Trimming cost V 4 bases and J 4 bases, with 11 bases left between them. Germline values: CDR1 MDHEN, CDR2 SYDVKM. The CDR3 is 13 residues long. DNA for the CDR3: TGTGCCAGCAGTTCAGCCGACAGTTACGAGCAGTACTTC. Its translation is CASSSADSYEQYF.

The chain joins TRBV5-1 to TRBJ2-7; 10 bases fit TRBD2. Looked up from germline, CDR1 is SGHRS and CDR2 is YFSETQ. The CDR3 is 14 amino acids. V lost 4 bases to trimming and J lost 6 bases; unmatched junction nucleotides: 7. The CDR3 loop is CASSNLAGEGEQYF. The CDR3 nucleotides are TGCGCCAGCAGCAATCTAGCGGGGGAGGGCGAGCAGTACTTC. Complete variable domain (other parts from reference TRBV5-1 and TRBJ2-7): KAGVTQTPRYLIKTRGQQVTLSCSPISGHRSVSWYQQTPGQGLQFLFEYFSETQRNKGNFPGRFSGRQFSNSRSEMNVSTLELGDSALYLCASSNLAGEGEQYFGPGTRLTVT.

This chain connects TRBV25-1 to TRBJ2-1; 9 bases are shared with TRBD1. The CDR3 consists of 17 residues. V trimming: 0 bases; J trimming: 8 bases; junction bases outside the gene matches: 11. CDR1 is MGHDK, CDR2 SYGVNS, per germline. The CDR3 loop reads CASSEYKGTGWRDEQFF. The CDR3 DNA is TGTGCCAGCAGTGAATATAAGGGGACAGGGTGGAGAGATGAGCAGTTCTTC. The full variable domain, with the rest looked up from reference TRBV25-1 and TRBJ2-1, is EADIYQTPRYLVIGTGKKITLECSQTMGHDKMYWYQQDPGMELHLIHYSYGVNSTEKGDLSSESTVSRIRTEHFPLTLESARPSHTSQYLCASSEYKGTGWRDEQFFGPGTRLTVL.

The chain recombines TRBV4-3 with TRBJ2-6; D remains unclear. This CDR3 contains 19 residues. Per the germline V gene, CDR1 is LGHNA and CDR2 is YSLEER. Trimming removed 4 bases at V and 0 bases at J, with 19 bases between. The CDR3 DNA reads TGCGCCAGCAGCCCCCAGATGGGCAGGTCCAGCTCTGGGGCCAACGTCCTGACTTTC. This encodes CASSPQMGRSSSGANVLTF.

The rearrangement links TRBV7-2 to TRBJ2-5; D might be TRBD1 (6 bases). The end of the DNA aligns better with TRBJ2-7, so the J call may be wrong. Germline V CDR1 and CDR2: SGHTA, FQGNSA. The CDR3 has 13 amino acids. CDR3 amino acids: CASSSTGLSEQYF. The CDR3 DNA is TGTGCCAGCAGCTCCACAGGGCTAAGCGAGCAGTACTTC.

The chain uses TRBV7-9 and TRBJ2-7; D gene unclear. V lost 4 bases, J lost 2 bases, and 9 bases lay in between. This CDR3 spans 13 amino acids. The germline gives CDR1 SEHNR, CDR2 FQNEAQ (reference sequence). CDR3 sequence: CASSSESPYEQYF. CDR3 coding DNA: TGTGCCAGCAGCTCCGAGTCACCCTACGAGCAGTACTTC.

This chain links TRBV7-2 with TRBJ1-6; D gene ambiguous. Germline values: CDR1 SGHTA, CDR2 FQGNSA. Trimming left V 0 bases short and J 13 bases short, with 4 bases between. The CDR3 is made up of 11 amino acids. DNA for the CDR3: TGTGCCAGCAGCTTAGCAGAGCCCCTCCACTTT. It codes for CASSLAEPLHF.

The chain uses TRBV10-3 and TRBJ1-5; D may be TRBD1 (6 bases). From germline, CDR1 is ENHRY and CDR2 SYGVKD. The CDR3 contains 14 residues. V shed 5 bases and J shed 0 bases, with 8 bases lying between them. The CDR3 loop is CAISPGDSNQPQHF. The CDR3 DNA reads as TGTGCCATCAGTCCAGGGGATAGCAATCAGCCCCAGCATTTT.

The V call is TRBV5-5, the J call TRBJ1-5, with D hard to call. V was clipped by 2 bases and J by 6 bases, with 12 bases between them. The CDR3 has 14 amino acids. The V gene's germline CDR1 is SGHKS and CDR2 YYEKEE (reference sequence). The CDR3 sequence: CASSFLDAAQPQHF. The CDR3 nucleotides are TGTGCCAGCAGCTTTTTGGATGCGGCTCAGCCCCAGCATTTT. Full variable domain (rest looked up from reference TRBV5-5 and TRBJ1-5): DAGVTQSPTHLIKTRGQQVTLRCSPISGHKSVSWYQQVLGQGPQFIFQYYEKEERGRGNFPDRFSARQFPNYSSELNVNALLLGDSALYLCASSFLDAAQPQHFGDGTRLSIL.

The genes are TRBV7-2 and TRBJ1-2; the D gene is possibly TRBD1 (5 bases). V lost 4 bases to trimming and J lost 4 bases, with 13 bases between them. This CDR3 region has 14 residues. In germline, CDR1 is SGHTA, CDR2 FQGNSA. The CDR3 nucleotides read TGTGCCAGCAGCTCCCCCAGGGTACGCTATGGCTACACCTTC. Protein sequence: CASSSPRVRYGYTF.

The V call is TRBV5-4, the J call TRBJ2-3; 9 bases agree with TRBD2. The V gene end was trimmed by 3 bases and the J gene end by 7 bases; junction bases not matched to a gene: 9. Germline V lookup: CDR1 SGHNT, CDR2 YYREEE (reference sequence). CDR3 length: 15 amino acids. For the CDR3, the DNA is TGTGCCAGCAGCTCAAGCGGGGGGCAGGGATATACGCAGTATTTT. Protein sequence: CASSSSGGQGYTQYF.

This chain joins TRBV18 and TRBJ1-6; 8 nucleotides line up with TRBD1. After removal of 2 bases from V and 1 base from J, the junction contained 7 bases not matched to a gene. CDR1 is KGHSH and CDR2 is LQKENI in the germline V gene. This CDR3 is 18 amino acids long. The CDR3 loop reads CASSPVGQGQSYNSPLHF. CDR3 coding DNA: TGTGCCAGCTCACCAGTAGGACAGGGCCAGTCCTATAATTCACCCCTCCACTTT.